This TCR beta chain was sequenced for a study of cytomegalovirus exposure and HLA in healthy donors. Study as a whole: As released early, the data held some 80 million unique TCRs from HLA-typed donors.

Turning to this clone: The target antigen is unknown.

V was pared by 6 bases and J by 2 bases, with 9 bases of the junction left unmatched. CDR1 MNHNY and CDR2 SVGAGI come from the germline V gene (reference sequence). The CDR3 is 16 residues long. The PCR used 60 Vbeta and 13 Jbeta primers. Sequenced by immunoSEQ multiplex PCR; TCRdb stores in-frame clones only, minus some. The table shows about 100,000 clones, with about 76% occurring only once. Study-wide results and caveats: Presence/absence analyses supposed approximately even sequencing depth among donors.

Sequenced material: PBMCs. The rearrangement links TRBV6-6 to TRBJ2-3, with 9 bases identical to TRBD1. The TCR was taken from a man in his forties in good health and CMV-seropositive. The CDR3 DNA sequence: TGTGCCAGCAGGCGTACGGGGACAGGGAACACAGATACGCAGTATTTT. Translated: CASRRTGTGNTDTQYF.